The 14 T cell receptor beta chains presented below share a single source sample, sequenced in a study of blood T cell repertoires in COVID-19. TCRdb's copy holds only in-frame clones and misses some; the assay was immunoSEQ multiplex PCR. The data show more than 95,000 clones, 89% seen once. Source material: peripheral blood. The receptors derive from a woman aged 55-69 years with acute or convalescent COVID-19.

The V gene is TRBV5-1, the J gene TRBJ2-3, with D perhaps TRBD2 (5 bases). Germline-derived CDR1 and CDR2 are SGHRS and YFSETQ. The V end was cut by 0 bases, the J end by 1 base, with 12 bases between. The CDR3 length is 16 residues. The CDR3 DNA follows: TGCGCCAGCAGCTTGGATCGGGGTCTTGGCACAGATACGCAGTATTTT. Its translation is CASSLDRGLGTDTQYF.

This clone was observed once. CDR3 in amino acids: CASSFSGSNTGELFF. The DNA for the CDR3 is TGTGCCAGCAGTTTTAGCGGGAGCAACACCGGGGAGCTGTTTTTT. This chain uses TRBV6-5 with TRBJ2-2; 9 bases map to TRBD2. The length of the CDR3 is 15 residues. V was clipped by 4 bases and J by 2 bases; unmatched bases: 2. In germline, CDR1 is MNHEY, CDR2 SVGAGI.

The gene calls are TRBV11-2 and TRBJ2-3; the match to TRBD2 covers 7 bases. Germline V CDR1 and CDR2: SGHAT, FQNNGV. CDR3 length equals 16 residues. With V trimmed by 5 bases and J by 6 bases, 14 bases remained unmatched. The CDR3 sequence: CASSGIGRERSDTQYF. CDR3 nucleotide sequence: TGTGCCAGCAGCGGCATAGGGCGGGAGAGGAGTGATACGCAGTATTTT.

The J gene is TRBJ1-5, the V gene TRBV2; 8 bases agree with TRBD1. The CDR3 totals 18 residues. J was trimmed by 7 bases and V by 5 bases; bases with no gene match: 19. Germline loops: CDR1 SNHLY, CDR2 FYNNEI. In DNA form, the CDR3 reads TGTGCCAGCAGTACCGTACCGGGACAGGACTCCCGAAAACAGCCCCAGCATTTT. Amino acids: CASSTVPGQDSRKQPQHF.

The rearrangement links TRBV7-9 to TRBJ1-1; D is uncertain. CDR1 is SEHNR, CDR2 FQNEAQ, per germline (reference sequence). This CDR3 comprises 13 residues. V lost 1 base, J lost 3 bases, and 6 bases lay in between. CDR3 sequence: CASSLVRDTEAFF. For the CDR3, the DNA is TGTGCCAGCAGCTTAGTACGGGACACTGAAGCTTTCTTT.

This clone was counted a single time. This chain connects TRBV6-6 to TRBJ1-6; D remains ambiguous. Trimming removed 7 bases at V and 0 bases at J, with 13 bases between. This CDR3 spans 16 amino acids. Germline CDR1 and CDR2: MNHNY and SVGAGI (reference sequence). CDR3 sequence: CASTDGHGSYNSPLHF. The DNA for the CDR3 is TGTGCCAGCACAGATGGGCACGGCTCCTATAATTCACCCCTCCACTTT.

This clone came up a few times. This rearrangement joins TRBV27 to TRBJ2-2, with D possibly TRBD1 on 5 matching bases. Per the germline V gene, CDR1 is MNHEY and CDR2 is SMNVEV (reference sequence). This CDR3 has 15 residues. Trimming pared 7 bases from V and 5 bases from J, leaving 17 bases between. CDR3 protein: CASNSRVDGTGELFF. The CDR3 nucleotides read TGTGCCAGCAACTCCAGGGTGGATGGGACCGGGGAGCTGTTTTTT.

The chain uses TRBV10-2 and TRBJ2-1; 8 nucleotides match TRBD2. Germline V gene sequence: CDR1 WSHSY, CDR2 SAAADI. The CDR3 consists of 17 residues. V lost 6 bases, J lost 6 bases, and 16 bases stayed unmatched. In DNA, the CDR3 is TGCGCCAGCAGCGGGCGGGTAGCGGGACCTCAGGGCAATGAGCAGTTCTTC. Its protein is CASSGRVAGPQGNEQFF.

This clone was observed a single time. CDR3 in DNA: TGTGCCAGCAGCTTAGTCCCAGGTCTTCACCATGGCTACACCTTC. It encodes CASSLVPGLHHGYTF. V usage is TRBV11-2 and J usage is TRBJ1-2; D gene unclear. The germline V and J ends were trimmed by 1 base and 6 bases, with 15 bases remaining between them. Germline V gene lookup returns CDR1 SGHAT and CDR2 FQNNGV. The CDR3 consists of 15 residues. Full variable domain (outside the CDR3, taken from reference TRBV11-2 and TRBJ1-2): EAGVAQSPRYKIIEKRQSVAFWCNPISGHATLYWYQQILGQGPKLLIQFQNNGVVDDSQLPKDRFSAERLKGVDSTLKIQPAKLEDSAVYLCASSLVPGLHHGYTFGSGTRLTVV.

This clone appeared a single time. The CDR3 nucleotides are TGTGCCAGCAGGGCCGGGACTAGCGGGAGTGATGAGCAGTTCTTC. This gives the protein CASRAGTSGSDEQFF. The genes are TRBV2 and TRBJ2-1; 14 bases fit TRBD2. The CDR3 consists of 15 residues. The trim removed 6 bases at V and 8 bases at J, leaving 6 bases unmatched. Germline values: CDR1 SNHLY, CDR2 FYNNEI.

This clone was counted once. The chain links TRBV28 to TRBJ2-3; 9 bases line up with TRBD2. Trimming at V came to 2 bases and at J to 7 bases, leaving 7 bases not matched to a gene. The CDR3 totals 15 residues. Germline CDR1 and CDR2: MDHEN and SYDVKM. This CDR3 is CASSLLIAGVHTQYF. The CDR3 region has the DNA TGTGCCAGCAGTTTACTGATAGCGGGAGTACATACGCAGTATTTT.

V gene TRBV28 combines with J gene TRBJ1-1, with 7 bases that match TRBD1. The V gene's germline CDR1 is MDHEN and CDR2 SYDVKM. V lost 5 bases and J lost 7; bases outside the gene matches: 4. The CDR3 consists of 12 residues. The CDR3 sequence: CASSTGVLEAFF. The CDR3, as DNA: TGTGCCAGCAGTACAGGGGTTCTTGAAGCTTTCTTT. The full variable domain, in which reference TRBV28 and TRBJ1-1 provide the parts outside the CDR3, is DVKVTQSSRYLVKRTGEKVFLECVQDMDHENMFWYRQDPGLGLRLIYFSYDVKMKEKGDIPEGYSVSREKKERFSLILESASTNQTSMYLCASSTGVLEAFFGQGTRLTVV.

The gene calls are TRBV12-3 or TRBV12-4 and TRBJ1-5; D gene uncertain. The CDR3 has 13 residues. The CDR3 bases are TGTGCAGTAGGGTTTCTTAGCGGGCAGCCCCAGCATTTT. This codes for CAVGFLSGQPQHF.

The chain employs TRBV4-2 and TRBJ2-3, with D hard to call. In germline, CDR1 is LGHNA, CDR2 YNFKEQ. Trimming pared 4 bases from V and 1 base from J, leaving 6 bases between. The CDR3 has 13 residues. The CDR3 loop is CASSRIGTDTQYF. In DNA, the CDR3 is TGTGCCAGCAGCCGTATTGGCACAGATACGCAGTATTTT.